This TCR beta chain emerged from a study of beta chain features in type 1 diabetes. The study, taken as a whole, reports: TCRB CDR3s from Type 1 diabetes patients were moderately but significantly shorter in all four CD4+ subsets. cDNA-based reads could over-represent cells with high TCR expression. Type 1 diabetes patients had fewer VDJ junction insertions and more deletions. Shorter templates might be favored by PCR, and equally so in patients and in controls.

The CDR3 has 13 residues. Germline values: CDR1 MNHNY, CDR2 SVGAGI (reference sequence). In the case of this clone: Its antigen is currently unknown.

Sequenced material consisted of expressed TCRB transcripts (all of the isolated RNA was reverse transcribed). Some clones are missing from TCRdb's copy, which holds only in-frame ones; the method was immunoSEQ multiplex PCR. Of 140,000 or so clones in the sample, 10% to 15% are singletons; the top ten hold roughly 1.3%. This receptor was taken from a man between 18 and 35 years old with type 1 diabetes. The chain recombines TRBV6-6 with TRBJ1-5; possibly TRBD1 for D (5 bases). Sequenced material: central memory CD4+ T cells from blood. The CDR3 DNA follows: TGTGGAAGCAGGGATAGGGTCGGTCAGCCCCAGCATTTT. This encodes CGSRDRVGQPQHF.